The following is a TCR beta chain sequence with its context. From germline, CDR1 is LNHDA and CDR2 SQIVND (reference sequence). The CDR3 covers 15 residues. The data belong to a study of shared clonotypes between healthy human individuals. Deep level was the assay's run setting. Sequenced by immunoSEQ multiplex PCR; TCRdb stores in-frame clones only, minus some. Among millions of clones listed, around nine tenths were seen once. The sample consisted of naive CD4+ T cells sorted from blood. Sample subset: CD45RA+ positively selected. The receptor was isolated from a young man in good health. The chain employs TRBV19 and TRBJ1-3, with 8 bases matching TRBD1. The J call may be mistaken, given a closer DNA end match to TRBJ2-2. CDR3 amino acids: CASSAGQGNTGELFF. In nucleotides, the CDR3 is TGTGCCAGTAGTGCAGGACAGGGGAACACCGGGGAGCTGTTTTTT.